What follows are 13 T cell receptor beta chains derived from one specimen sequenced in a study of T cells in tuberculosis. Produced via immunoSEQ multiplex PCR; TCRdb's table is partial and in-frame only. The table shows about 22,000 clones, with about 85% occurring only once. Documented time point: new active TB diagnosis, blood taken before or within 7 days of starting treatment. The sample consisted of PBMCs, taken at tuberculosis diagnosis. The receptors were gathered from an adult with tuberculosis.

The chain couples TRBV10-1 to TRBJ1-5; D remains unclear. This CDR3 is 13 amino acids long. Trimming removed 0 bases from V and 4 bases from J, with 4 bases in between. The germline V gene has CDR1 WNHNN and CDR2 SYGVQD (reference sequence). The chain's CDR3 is CASSESLNQPQHF. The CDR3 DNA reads TGCGCCAGCAGTGAGTCCCTGAATCAGCCCCAGCATTTT.

CDR3 amino acids: CASSPGTPVSYF. The CDR3 DNA sequence: TGCGCCAGCAGTCCCGGGACTCCTGTATCGTATTTT. The rearrangement links TRBV5-1 to TRBJ2-3, with D possibly being TRBD2 (6 bases). Germline lookup yields CDR1 SGHRS and CDR2 YFSETQ. V lost 5 bases to trimming and J lost 14 bases, with 18 bases between them. The CDR3 consists of 12 residues.

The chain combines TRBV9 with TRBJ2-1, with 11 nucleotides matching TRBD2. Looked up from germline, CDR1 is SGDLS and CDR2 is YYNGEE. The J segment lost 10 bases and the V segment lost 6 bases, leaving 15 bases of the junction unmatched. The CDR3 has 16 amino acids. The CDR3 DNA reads TGTGCCAGCACCCCGTGGGGTAGCGGGAGGGGCGGCGAGCAGTTCTTC. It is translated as CASTPWGSGRGGEQFF.

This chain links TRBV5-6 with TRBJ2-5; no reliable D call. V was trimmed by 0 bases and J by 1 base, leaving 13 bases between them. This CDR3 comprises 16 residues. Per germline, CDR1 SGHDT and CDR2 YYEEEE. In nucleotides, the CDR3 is TGTGCCAGCAGCTTGGAACTGAGAAGCCCCCAAGAGACCCAGTACTTC. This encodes CASSLELRSPQETQYF.

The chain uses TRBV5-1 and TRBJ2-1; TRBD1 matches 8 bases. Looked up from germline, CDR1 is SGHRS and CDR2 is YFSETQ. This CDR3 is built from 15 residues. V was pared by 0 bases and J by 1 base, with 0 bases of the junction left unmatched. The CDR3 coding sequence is TGCGCCAGCAGCTTGGACAGGGGGTCCTACAATGAGCAGTTCTTC. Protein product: CASSLDRGSYNEQFF.

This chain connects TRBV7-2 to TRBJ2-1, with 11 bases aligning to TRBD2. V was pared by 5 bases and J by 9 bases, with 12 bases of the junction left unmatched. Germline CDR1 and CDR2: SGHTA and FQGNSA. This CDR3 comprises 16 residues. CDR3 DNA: TGTGCCAGCAGCCTGACTAGCGGGATCCCCGGTAGTGAGCAGTTCTTC. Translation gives CASSLTSGIPGSEQFF.

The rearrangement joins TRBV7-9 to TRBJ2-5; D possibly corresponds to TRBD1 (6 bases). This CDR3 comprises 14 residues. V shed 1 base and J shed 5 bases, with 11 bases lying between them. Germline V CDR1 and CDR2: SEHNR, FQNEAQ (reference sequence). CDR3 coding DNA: TGTGCCAGCAGCTTAGGCAGTCAGGGGGAGACCCAGTACTTC. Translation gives CASSLGSQGETQYF.

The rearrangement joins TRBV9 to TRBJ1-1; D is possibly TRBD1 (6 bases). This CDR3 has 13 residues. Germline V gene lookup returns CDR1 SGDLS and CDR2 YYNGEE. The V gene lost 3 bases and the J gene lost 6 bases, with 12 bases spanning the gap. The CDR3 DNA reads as TGTGCCAGCAGCGACCCGACAGGATCTGAAGCTTTCTTT. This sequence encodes CASSDPTGSEAFF.

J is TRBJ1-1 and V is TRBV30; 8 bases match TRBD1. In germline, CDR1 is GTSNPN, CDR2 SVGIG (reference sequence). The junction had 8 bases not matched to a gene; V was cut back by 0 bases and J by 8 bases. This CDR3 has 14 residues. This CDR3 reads CAWSVGRGRGEAFF. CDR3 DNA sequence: TGTGCCTGGAGTGTGGGCAGGGGGCGCGGAGAAGCTTTCTTT.

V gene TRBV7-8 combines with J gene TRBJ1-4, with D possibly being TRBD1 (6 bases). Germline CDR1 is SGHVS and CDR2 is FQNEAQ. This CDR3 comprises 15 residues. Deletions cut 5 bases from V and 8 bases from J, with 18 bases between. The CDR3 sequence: CASSQQGRLLEKLFF. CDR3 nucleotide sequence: TGTGCCAGCAGCCAACAGGGACGGCTTTTGGAAAAACTGTTTTTT.

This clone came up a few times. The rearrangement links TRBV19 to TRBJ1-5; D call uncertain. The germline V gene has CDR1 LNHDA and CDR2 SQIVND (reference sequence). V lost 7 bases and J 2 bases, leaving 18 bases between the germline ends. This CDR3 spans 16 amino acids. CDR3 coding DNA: TGTGCCAGTATCCAAGACGGGGAAAGGGGCAATCAGCCCCAGCATTTT. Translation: CASIQDGERGNQPQHF.

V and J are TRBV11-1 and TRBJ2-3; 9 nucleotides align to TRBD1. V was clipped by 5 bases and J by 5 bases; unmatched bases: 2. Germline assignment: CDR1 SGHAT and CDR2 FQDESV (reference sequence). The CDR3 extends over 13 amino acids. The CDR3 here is CASSGQGLDTQYF. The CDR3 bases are TGTGCCAGCAGCGGACAGGGGTTAGATACGCAGTATTTT.

CDR3 in DNA: TGTGCCAGTAGTACCTCAAGGACTAGCGGGGAATTGGGGGAGCTGTTTTTT. Protein product: CASSTSRTSGELGELFF. The rearrangement uses TRBV19 and TRBJ2-2; the match to TRBD2 covers 12 bases. The length of the CDR3 is 17 residues. V dropped 4 bases and J dropped 8; count of bases not matched to a gene: 11. Looked up from germline, CDR1 is LNHDA and CDR2 is SQIVND (reference sequence). Combining the CDR3 with reference TRBV19 and TRBJ2-2 gives the whole variable domain DGGITQSPKYLFRKEGQNVTLSCEQNLNHDAMYWYRQDPGQGLRLIYYSQIVNDFQKGDIAEGYSVSREKKESFPLTVTSAQKNPTAFYLCASSTSRTSGELGELFFGEGSRLTVL.